This TCR beta chain was profiled in a study of radiation and T cells in renal cell carcinoma. Study outcomes and limitations: Without pretreatment biopsies, baseline tumor clonotype presence was undetermined. Irradiated tumors had higher TCR clonality than control tumors.

Concerning this clone itself: Its specificity is unknown.

Documented treatment: 15 Gy SBRT to primary tumor, nephrectomy 4 weeks later. Nephrectomy followed 15 Gy stereotactic body radiation by 4 weeks. Clear cell pathology was present in this patient's renal cell carcinoma. Germline CDR1 LNHDA, CDR2 SQIVND (reference sequence). V was clipped by 3 bases and J by 3 bases, with 9 bases between them. CDR3 length: 13 amino acids. Generated by immunoSEQ multiplex PCR, the TCRdb table keeps only in-frame clones and is missing some. The table shows nearly 20,000 clones, with 60% to 75% occurring only once. This receptor was taken from a woman in her 70s with renal cell carcinoma. This specimen consisted of tumor tissue, obtained from a patient whose treatment included radiotherapy and nephrectomy. V and J are TRBV19 and TRBJ2-7; no firm D call. In DNA form, the CDR3 reads TGTGCCAGTAGTATCCTGGTGGGCTACGAGCAGTACTTC. The encoded protein is CASSILVGYEQYF.